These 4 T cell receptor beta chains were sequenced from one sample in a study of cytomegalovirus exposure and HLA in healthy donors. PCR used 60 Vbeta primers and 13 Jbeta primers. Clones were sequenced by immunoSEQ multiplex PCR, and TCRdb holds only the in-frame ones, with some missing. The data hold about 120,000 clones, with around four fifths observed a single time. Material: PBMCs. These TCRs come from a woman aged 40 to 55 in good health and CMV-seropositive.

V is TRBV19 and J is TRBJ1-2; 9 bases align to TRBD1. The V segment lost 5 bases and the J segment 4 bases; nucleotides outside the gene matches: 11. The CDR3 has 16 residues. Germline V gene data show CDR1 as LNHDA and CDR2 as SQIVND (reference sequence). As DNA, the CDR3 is TGTGCCAGTAGTGACAGGGGGGCTTCGGCGGGCTATGGCTACACCTTC. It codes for CASSDRGASAGYGYTF.

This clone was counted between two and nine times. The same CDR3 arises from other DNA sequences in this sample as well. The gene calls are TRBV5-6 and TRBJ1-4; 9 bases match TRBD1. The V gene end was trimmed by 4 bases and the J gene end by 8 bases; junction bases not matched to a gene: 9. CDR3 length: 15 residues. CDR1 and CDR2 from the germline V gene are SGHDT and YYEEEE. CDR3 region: CASSGLRQGGEKLFF. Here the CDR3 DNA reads TGTGCCAGCAGCGGCCTACGACAGGGGGGGGAAAAACTGTTTTTT. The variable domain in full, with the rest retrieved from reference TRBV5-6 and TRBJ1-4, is DAGVTQSPTHLIKTRGQQVTLRCSPKSGHDTVSWYQQALGQGPQFIFQYYEEEERQRGNFPDRFSGHQFPNYSSELNVNALLLGDSALYLCASSGLRQGGEKLFFGSGTQLSVL.

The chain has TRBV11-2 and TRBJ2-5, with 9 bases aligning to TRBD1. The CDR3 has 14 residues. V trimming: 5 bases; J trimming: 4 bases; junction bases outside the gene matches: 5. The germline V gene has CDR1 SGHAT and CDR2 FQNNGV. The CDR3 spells CASSTGTGRETQYF. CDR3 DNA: TGTGCCAGCAGCACTGGGACAGGGCGAGAGACCCAGTACTTC.

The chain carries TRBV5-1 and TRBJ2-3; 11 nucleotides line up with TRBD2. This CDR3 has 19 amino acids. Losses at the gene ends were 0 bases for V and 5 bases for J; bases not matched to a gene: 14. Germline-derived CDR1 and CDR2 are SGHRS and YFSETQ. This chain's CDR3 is CASSLVLAGGPVSLDTQYF. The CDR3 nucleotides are TGCGCCAGCAGCTTGGTTTTAGCGGGAGGGCCCGTTTCGTTAGATACGCAGTATTTT. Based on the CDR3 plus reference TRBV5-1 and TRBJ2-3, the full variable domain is KAGVTQTPRYLIKTRGQQVTLSCSPISGHRSVSWYQQTPGQGLQFLFEYFSETQRNKGNFPGRFSGRQFSNSRSEMNVSTLELGDSALYLCASSLVLAGGPVSLDTQYFGPGTRLTVL.